The T cell receptor beta chain under discussion was sequenced for a study of shared clonotypes between healthy human individuals. Whole-study results and caveats: Even with large depth, rarefaction showed that sorted-subset sequencing was incomplete. Naive subsets usually exceeded memory subsets in estimated richness.

Each CD8 memory set brought CD45RO+ cells together with CCR7-negative CD45RA+ TemRA cells. Sorted-subset replicate PCR reactions were performed with about 210 ng DNA, corresponding to about 30,000 T cell genomes. Generated by immunoSEQ multiplex PCR, the TCRdb table keeps only in-frame clones and is missing some. The sample shows roughly 320,000 clones, around 90% of them seen only once. Concerning this clone: Antigen specificity is unknown. Other DNA sequences of this sample code for an identical CDR3.

The ends lost 1 base at V and 1 base at J; junction bases unmatched: 4. The CDR3 contains 15 residues. Germline assignment: CDR1 LGHNA and CDR2 YSLEER. The source of this sequence is a young man in good health. The V gene is TRBV4-3, the J gene TRBJ2-7; 7 nucleotides align to TRBD2. Sequenced: memory CD8+ T cells sorted from blood. Subset meaning: CD45RO+ cells pooled with CCR7-negative TemRA cells. The CDR3 protein is CASSQGASGSYEQYF. CDR3 coding DNA: TGCGCCAGCAGCCAAGGGGCTAGCGGTTCCTACGAGCAGTACTTC.